One sample yielded the 8 T cell receptor beta chains listed below, sequenced in a study of radiation and T cells in renal cell carcinoma. Noted time point: blood 4 weeks post-SBRT, at nephrectomy. Treatment of the sample: 15 Gy SBRT to primary tumor, nephrectomy 4 weeks later. Sequenced by immunoSEQ multiplex PCR; TCRdb stores in-frame clones only, minus some. The profile shows around 100,000 clones, around 80% of them singletons. The source was blood, collected from a patient whose treatment included radiotherapy and nephrectomy. The receptors shown here come from a man between 60 and 70 years old with renal cell carcinoma.

This sequence joins TRBV25-1 and TRBJ2-7; 9 nucleotides match TRBD1. Germline CDR1 reads MGHDK; CDR2 reads SYGVNS. V lost 3 bases and J lost 3; bases outside the gene matches: 6. The CDR3 runs 15 residues. The CDR3: CASSDLGTGNYEQYF. Here the CDR3 DNA reads TGTGCCAGCAGTGACCTCGGGACAGGGAACTACGAGCAGTACTTC.

This clone was seen once. This sequence joins TRBV10-2 and TRBJ2-1; D ambiguous. The CDR3 is 11 amino acids. Per the germline V gene, CDR1 is WSHSY and CDR2 is SAAADI. V lost 2 bases, J lost 7 bases, and 3 bases lay in between. The CDR3 DNA follows: TGCGCCAGCAGTGAGGGGAATGAGCAGTTCTTC. Translation: CASSEGNEQFF.

This chain connects TRBV2 to TRBJ2-5; no clear D. Germline V gene sequence: CDR1 SNHLY, CDR2 FYNNEI. The CDR3 sequence is 13 residues long. Between the trimmed V and J ends, which lost 7 bases and 4 bases, there was a span of 13 bases. CDR3 DNA sequence: TGTGCCAGCAACCAAGACCGACGAGAGACCCAGTACTTC. It codes for CASNQDRRETQYF.

The gene calls are TRBV18 and TRBJ2-7; 7 bases are a match to TRBD1. The germline V gene encodes CDR1 KGHSH and CDR2 LQKENI. The CDR3 is 13 amino acids. The V and J ends lost 6 bases and 1 base, in that order; junction bases with no gene match: 3. The CDR3 DNA reads as TGTGCCAGCTCTTCGGACAGGTCCTACGAGCAGTACTTC. This codes for CASSSDRSYEQYF.

The rearrangement joins TRBV28 to TRBJ1-5; D is perhaps TRBD1 (5 bases). This CDR3 spans 16 amino acids. Germline CDR1 MDHEN, CDR2 SYDVKM. V was clipped by 5 bases and J by 0 bases, with 14 bases between them. CDR3: CASSPLGRSSNQPQHF. In DNA form, the CDR3 reads TGTGCCAGCAGTCCACTGGGACGTTCTAGCAATCAGCCCCAGCATTTT.

This chain uses TRBV5-4 with TRBJ2-7; D remains ambiguous. Trimming cost V 0 bases and J 6 bases, with 7 bases left between them. CDR1 SGHNT and CDR2 YYREEE come from the germline V gene (reference sequence). This CDR3 spans 12 amino acids. CDR3 loop: CASSLGLGEQYF. CDR3 sequence (DNA): TGTGCCAGCAGCTTGGGGTTAGGCGAGCAGTACTTC. The full variable domain, in which reference TRBV5-4 and TRBJ2-7 provide the parts outside the CDR3, is ETGVTQSPTHLIKTRGQQVTLRCSSQSGHNTVSWYQQALGQGPQFIFQYYREEENGRGNFPPRFSGLQFPNYSSELNVNALELDDSALYLCASSLGLGEQYFGPGTRLTVT.

This clone was seen only once. CDR3 nucleotides: TGTGCCAGCAGTTCGCAACAGGGTAGCAATCAGCCCCAGCATTTT. Protein: CASSSQQGSNQPQHF. This chain connects TRBV28 to TRBJ1-5, with D tentatively TRBD1 (6 bases). V lost 4 bases and J lost 0, with 10 bases in between. Germline lookup yields CDR1 MDHEN and CDR2 SYDVKM. The CDR3 length is 15 residues.

The sample holds a few counts of this clone. The J gene is TRBJ1-1, the V gene TRBV4-3, with 9 bases identical to TRBD1. CDR1 and CDR2 from the germline V gene are LGHNA and YSLEER. With 1 base clipped from V and 3 bases from J, the junction kept 3 bases outside the gene matches. The CDR3 totals 15 residues. In nucleotides, the CDR3 is TGCGCCAGCAGCCAAGTGTGGACAGGGGACACTGAAGCTTTCTTT. Amino acids: CASSQVWTGDTEAFF.